This T cell receptor beta chain was captured in a study of cytomegalovirus exposure and HLA in healthy donors. In the case of this clone: What it binds is not known.

PCR amplification relied on 60 Vbeta primers (plus 13 Jbeta primers). The data were produced by immunoSEQ multiplex PCR, yet TCRdb's version contains in-frame clones alone and is incomplete. The table shows some 89,000 clones, with about 85% occurring only once. General study results and limits: A later analysis linked around 15,000 TCR beta sequences to HLA alleles at 0.05 false discovery rate. Later on, a genetic analysis was performed. It linked a missense variant in DCLRE1C with V- and J-gene trimming of TCR beta. The classifier reportedly diagnosed cytomegalovirus status with high specificity and sensitivity.

V dropped 7 bases and J dropped 7; count of bases not matched to a gene: 9. This CDR3 is built from 13 residues. Germline CDR1 is MNHNS and CDR2 is SASEGT. The chain joins TRBV6-1 to TRBJ2-7; the match to TRBD2 covers 8 bases. The sample taken for sequencing was PBMCs. The TCR originated in a man aged 40-55 years in good health and CMV-seropositive. The CDR3 region has the DNA TGTGCCAGCACGGGGGGGAGCCTCGCGGAGCAGTACTTC. Protein product: CASTGGSLAEQYF.